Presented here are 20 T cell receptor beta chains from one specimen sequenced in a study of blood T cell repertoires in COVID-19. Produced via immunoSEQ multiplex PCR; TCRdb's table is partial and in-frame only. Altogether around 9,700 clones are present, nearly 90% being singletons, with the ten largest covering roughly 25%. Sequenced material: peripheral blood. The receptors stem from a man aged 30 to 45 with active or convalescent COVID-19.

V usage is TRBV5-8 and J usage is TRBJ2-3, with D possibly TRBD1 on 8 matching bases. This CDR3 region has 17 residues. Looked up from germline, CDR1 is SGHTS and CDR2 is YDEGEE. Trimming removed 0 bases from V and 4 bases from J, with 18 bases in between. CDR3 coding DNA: TGTGCCAGCAGCTTGGGATTGGACAGGGCGGGGGCAGATACGCAGTATTTT. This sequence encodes CASSLGLDRAGADTQYF.

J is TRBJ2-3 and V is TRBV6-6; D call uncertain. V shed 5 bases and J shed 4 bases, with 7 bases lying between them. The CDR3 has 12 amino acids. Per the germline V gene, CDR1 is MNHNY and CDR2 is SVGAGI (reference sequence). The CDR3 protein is CASSPSSDTQYF. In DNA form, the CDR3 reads TGTGCCAGCAGTCCCTCTTCAGATACGCAGTATTTT.

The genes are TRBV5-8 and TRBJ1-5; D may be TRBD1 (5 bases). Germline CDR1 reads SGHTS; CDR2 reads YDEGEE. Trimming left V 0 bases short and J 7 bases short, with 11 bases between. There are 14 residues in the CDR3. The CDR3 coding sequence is TGTGCCAGCAGCTTGGTTCGGGGGATCCAGCCCCAGCATTTT. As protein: CASSLVRGIQPQHF.

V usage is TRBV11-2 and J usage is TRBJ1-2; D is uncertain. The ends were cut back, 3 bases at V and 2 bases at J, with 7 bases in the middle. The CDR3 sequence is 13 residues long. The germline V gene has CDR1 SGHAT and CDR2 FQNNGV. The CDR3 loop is CASSFAGNYGYTF. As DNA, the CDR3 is TGTGCCAGCAGCTTCGCGGGGAACTATGGCTACACCTTC.

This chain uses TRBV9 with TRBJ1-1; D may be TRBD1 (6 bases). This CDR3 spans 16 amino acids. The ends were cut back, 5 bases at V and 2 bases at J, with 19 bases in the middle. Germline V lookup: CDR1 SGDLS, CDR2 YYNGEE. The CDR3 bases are TGTGCCAGCAGTAATCTCCCGGGACAACTAAACACTGAAGCTTTCTTT. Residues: CASSNLPGQLNTEAFF.

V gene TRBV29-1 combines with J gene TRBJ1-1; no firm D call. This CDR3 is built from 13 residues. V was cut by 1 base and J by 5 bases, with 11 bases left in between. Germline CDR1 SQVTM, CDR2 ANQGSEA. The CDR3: CSVEGEVGTEAFF. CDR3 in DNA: TGCAGCGTTGAAGGGGAGGTTGGGACTGAAGCTTTCTTT.

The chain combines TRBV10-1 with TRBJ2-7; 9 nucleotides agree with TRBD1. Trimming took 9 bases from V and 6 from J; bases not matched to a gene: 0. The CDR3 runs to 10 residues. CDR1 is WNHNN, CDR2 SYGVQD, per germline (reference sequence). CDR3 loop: CARTGGEQYV. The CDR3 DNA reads TGCGCCAGGACAGGGGGCGAGCAGTACGTC.

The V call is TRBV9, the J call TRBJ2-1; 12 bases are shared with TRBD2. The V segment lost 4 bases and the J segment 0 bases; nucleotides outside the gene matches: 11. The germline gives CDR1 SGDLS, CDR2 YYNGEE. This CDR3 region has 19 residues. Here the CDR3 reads CASSLTSGGPTSSYNEQFF. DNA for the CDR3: TGTGCCAGCAGCTTGACTAGCGGGGGACCTACGAGCTCCTACAATGAGCAGTTCTTC.

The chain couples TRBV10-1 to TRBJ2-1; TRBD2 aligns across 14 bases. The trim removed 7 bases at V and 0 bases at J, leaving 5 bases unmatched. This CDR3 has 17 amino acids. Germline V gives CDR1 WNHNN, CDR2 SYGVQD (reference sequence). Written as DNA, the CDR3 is TGCGCCAGCACCAACGGACTAGCGGGGGGCTCCTACAATGAGCAGTTCTTC. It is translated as CASTNGLAGGSYNEQFF.

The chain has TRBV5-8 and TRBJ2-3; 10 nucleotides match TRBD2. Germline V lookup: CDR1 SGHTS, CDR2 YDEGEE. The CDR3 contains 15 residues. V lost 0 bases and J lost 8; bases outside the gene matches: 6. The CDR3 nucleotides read TGTGCCAGCAGCTTGGTCGCTAGCGGGGGCCGTACGCAGTATTTT. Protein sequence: CASSLVASGGRTQYF.

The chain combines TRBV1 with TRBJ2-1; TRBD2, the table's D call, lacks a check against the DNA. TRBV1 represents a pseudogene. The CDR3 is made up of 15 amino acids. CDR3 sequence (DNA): TGCACCAGCAGCCGCCGGAGGCGGGGGAACAATGAGCAGTTCTTC. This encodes CTSSRRRRGNNEQFF.

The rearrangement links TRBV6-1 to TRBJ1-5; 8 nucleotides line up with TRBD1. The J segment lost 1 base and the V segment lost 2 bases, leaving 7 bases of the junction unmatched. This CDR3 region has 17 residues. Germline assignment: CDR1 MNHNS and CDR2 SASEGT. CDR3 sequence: CASSELGGQGSNQPQHF. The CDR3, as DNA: TGTGCCAGCAGTGAATTGGGAGGACAGGGAAGCAATCAGCCCCAGCATTTT.

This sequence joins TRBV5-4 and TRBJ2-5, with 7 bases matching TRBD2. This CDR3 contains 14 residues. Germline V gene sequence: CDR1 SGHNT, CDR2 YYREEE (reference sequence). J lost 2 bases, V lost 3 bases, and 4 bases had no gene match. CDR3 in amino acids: CASSSGLSQETQYF. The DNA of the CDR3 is TGTGCCAGCAGCTCGGGACTATCACAAGAGACCCAGTACTTC.

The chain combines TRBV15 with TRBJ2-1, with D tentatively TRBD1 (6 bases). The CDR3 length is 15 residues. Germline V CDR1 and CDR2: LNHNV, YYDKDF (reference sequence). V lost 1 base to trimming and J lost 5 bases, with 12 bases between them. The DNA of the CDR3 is TGTGCCACCAGCAGAGTAGCGACAGGAAACAATGAGCAGTTCTTC. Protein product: CATSRVATGNNEQFF.

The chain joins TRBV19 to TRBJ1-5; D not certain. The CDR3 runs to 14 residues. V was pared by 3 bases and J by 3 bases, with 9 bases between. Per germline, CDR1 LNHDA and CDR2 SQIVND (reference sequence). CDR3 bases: TGTGCCAGTAGTATCTTTAGCCCCAATCAGCCCCAGCATTTT. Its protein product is CASSIFSPNQPQHF.

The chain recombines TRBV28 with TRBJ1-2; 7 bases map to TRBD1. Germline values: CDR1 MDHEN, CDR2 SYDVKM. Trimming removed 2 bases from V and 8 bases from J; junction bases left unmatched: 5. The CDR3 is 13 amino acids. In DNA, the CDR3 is TGTGCCAGCAGTTTAGAGGGGGCCTTCGGCTACACCTTC. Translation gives CASSLEGAFGYTF.

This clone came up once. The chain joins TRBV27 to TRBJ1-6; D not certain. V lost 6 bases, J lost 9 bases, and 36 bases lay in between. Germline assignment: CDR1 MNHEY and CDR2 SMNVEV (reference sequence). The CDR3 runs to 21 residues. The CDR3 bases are TGTGCCAGCAGCCCGACCGACCCTGGGCAGTCGACCGGGGTTATGACTTCACCCCTCCACTTT. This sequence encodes CASSPTDPGQSTGVMTSPLHF.

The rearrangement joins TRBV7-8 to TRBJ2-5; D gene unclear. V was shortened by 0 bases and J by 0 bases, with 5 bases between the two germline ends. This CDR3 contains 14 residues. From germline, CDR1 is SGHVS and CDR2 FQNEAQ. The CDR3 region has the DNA TGTGCCAGCAGCTTAGCGGGCCACCAAGAGACCCAGTACTTC. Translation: CASSLAGHQETQYF.

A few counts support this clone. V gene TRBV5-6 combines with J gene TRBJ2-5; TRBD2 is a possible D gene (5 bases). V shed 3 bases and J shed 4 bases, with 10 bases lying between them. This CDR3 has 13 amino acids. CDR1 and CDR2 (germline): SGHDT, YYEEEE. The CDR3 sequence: CASSYKDLETQYF. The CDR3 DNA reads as TGTGCCAGCAGCTACAAGGACTTAGAGACCCAGTACTTC.

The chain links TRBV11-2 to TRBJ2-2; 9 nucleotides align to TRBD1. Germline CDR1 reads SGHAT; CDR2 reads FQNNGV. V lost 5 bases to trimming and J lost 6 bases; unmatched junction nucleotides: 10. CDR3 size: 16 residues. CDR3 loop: CASSGGGDRESGELFF. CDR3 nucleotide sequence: TGTGCCAGCAGCGGGGGCGGGGACAGGGAATCCGGGGAGCTGTTTTTT.